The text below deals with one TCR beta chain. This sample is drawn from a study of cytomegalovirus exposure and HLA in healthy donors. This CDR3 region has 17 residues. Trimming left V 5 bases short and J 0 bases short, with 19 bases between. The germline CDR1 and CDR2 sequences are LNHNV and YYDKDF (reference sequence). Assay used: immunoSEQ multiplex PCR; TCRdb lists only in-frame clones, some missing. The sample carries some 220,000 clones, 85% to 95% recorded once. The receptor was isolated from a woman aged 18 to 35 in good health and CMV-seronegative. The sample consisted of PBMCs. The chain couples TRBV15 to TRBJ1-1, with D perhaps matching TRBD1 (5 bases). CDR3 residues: CATSSPIRAPVNTEAFF. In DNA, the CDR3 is TGTGCCACCAGCTCTCCCATCAGGGCTCCAGTGAACACTGAAGCTTTCTTT.